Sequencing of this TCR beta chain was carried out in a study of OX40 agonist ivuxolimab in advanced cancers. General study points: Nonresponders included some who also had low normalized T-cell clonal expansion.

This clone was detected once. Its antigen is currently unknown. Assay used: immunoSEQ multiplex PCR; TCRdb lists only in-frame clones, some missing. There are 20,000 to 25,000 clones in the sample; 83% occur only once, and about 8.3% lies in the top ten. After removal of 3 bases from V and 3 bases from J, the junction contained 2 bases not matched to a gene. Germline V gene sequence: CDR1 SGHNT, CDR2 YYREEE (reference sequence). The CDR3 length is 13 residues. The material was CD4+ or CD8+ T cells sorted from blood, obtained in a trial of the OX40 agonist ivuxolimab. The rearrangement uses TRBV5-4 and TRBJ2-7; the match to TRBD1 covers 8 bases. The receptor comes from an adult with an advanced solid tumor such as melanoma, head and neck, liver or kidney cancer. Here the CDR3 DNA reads TGTGCCAGCAGCTGGGGGACAGGCTACGAGCAGTACTTC. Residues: CASSWGTGYEQYF.